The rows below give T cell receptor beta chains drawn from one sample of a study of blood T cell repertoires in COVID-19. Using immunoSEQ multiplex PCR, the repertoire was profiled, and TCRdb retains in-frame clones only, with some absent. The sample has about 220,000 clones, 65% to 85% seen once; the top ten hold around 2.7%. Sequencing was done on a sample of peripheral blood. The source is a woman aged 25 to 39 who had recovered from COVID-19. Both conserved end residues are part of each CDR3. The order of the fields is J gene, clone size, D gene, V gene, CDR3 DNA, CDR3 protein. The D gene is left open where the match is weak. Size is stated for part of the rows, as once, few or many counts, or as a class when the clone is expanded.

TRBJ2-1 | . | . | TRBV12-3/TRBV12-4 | TGTGCCAGCAGTTTTTTGAGGAATGAGCAGTTCTTC | CASSFLRNEQFF
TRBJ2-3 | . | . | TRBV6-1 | TGTGCCAGCAGTGAAGCAAGGGGGAGCCCAGATACGCAGTATTTT | CASSEARGSPDTQYF
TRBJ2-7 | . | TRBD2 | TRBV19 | TGTGCCAGTAGTATATCCCCCGCTCTAGCGGGAGTATACGAGCAGTACTTC | CASSISPALAGVYEQYF
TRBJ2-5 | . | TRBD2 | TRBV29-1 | TGCAGCGCCACCTTGGGAGGGAGGGCGGGCAGAGAGACCCAGTACTTC | CSATLGGRAGRETQYF
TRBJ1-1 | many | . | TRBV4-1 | TGCGCCAGCAGCCAAGATGCGGGGCTTGAAGCTTTCTTT | CASSQDAGLEAFF
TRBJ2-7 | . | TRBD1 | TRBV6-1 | TGTGCCAGCAGTGAAGCCTCGGGACAGGGCTACGAGCAGTACTTC | CASSEASGQGYEQYF
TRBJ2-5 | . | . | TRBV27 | TGTGCCAGCAGTTTATCTCGACATCCCCAAGAGACCCAGTACTTC | CASSLSRHPQETQYF
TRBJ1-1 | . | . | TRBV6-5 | TGTGCCAGCTTCAAGCCGAACACTGAAGCTTTCTTT | CASFKPNTEAFF
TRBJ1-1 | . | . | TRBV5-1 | TGCGCCAGCAGCTTGGGGATGACAGTGAACACTGAAGCTTTCTTT | CASSLGMTVNTEAFF
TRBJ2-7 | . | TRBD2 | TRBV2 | TGTGCCAGCAGTGAAGCGCCGAATAGCGGGGCGAACTTC | CASSEAPNSGANF
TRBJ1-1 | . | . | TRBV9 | TGTGCCAGCAGCGTCGGGAGGAACACTGAAGCTTTCTTT | CASSVGRNTEAFF
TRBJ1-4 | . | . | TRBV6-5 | TGTGCCAGCAGTCCCGAGGCAACTAATGAAAAACTGTTTTTT | CASSPEATNEKLFF
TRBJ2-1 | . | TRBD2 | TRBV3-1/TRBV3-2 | TGTGCCAGCAGCCAAATTCTAGCGGGATCTAATGAGCAGTTCTTC | CASSQILAGSNEQFF
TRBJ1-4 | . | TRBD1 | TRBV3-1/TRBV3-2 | TGTGCCAGCAGCCAAGCGGGACAGGGGGCGTACGAAAAACTGTTTTTT | CASSQAGQGAYEKLFF
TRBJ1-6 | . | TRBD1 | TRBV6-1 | TGTGCCAGCAGTGAACGGGAGACAGGGCGTTCACCCCTCCACTTT | CASSERETGRSPLHF
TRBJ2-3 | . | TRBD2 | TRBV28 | TGTGCCGTTAGCGGGAGCCCCACAGATACGCAGTATTTT | CAVSGSPTDTQYF
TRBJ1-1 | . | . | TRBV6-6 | TGTGCCAGCAGTTACTCAAGACAGACGAACACTGAAGCTTTCTTT | CASSYSRQTNTEAFF
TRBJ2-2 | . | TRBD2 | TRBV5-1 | TGCGCCAGCAGCCCGCCGGGACTAGCGGGTAATGCCGGGGAGCTGTTTTTT | CASSPPGLAGNAGELFF
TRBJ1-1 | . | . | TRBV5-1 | TGCGCCAGCAGCTTGGGCCTCCCAGGAGGCACTGAAGCTTTCTTT | CASSLGLPGGTEAFF
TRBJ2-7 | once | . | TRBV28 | TGTGCCAGCAGTTTATGGAGCGAGGCCTCCTACGAGCAGTACTTC | CASSLWSEASYEQYF
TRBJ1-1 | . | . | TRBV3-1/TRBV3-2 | TGTGCCAGCAGCAATGGGGGGTGGAACACTGAAGCTTTCTTT | CASSNGGWNTEAFF
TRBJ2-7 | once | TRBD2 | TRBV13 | TGTGCCAGCAGCTTAGGTGCGGGAGCTTACGAGCAGTACTTC | CASSLGAGAYEQYF
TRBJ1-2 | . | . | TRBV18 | TGTGCCAGCTCAGCCAGGGACTATGGCTACACCTTC | CASSARDYGYTF